Sequencing of this TCR beta chain was carried out in a study of cytomegalovirus exposure and HLA in healthy donors. In the study overall: HLA-typed donors contributed some 77 million unique TCRs, which were held in an early data release. Study-level results: Cytomegalovirus-associated TCR beta chains were listed, numbering approximately 150. Rare TCR sequences dominated, though some public TCRs recurred in many donors.

With 60 Vbeta and 13 Jbeta primers, the PCR was carried out. Data came from immunoSEQ multiplex PCR; TCRdb stores just in-frame clones and leaves some out. This table lists 70,000 to 90,000 clones. V was trimmed by 4 bases and J by 4 bases, leaving 21 bases between them. The CDR3 spans 17 residues. CDR1 and CDR2 (germline): SGHDT, YYEEEE. Worth noting for this clone: What it recognizes is unknown.

The sequenced material came from PBMCs. J is TRBJ1-3 and V is TRBV5-6; a possible D gene is TRBD1 (6 bases). This clonotype was obtained from a man between 18 and 35 years old in good health and CMV-seropositive. This chain's CDR3 is CASSRQSTGLTGNTIYF. The CDR3 nucleotides read TGTGCCAGCAGCAGGCAGTCGACAGGCCTAACAGGAAACACCATATATTTT.